These 15 T cell receptor beta chains share one sample of origin, sequenced in a study of blood T cell repertoires in COVID-19. The protocol was immunoSEQ multiplex PCR, while the TCRdb copy is restricted to in-frame clones and leaves out a portion. The top ten clones hold 10% to 15% of a sample with roughly 100,000 clones, roughly 84% of them seen once. What was sequenced was peripheral blood. The receptors stem from a human donor in a cohort sampled during active or convalescent COVID-19.

The sample holds one count of this clone. This rearrangement joins TRBV7-6 to TRBJ1-5; TRBD1 agrees at 9 bases. The V segment lost 2 bases and the J segment 5 bases; nucleotides outside the gene matches: 7. This CDR3 region has 16 residues. Germline V gene lookup returns CDR1 SGHVS and CDR2 FNYEAQ. The CDR3 sequence: CASSLSPGQGYQPQHF. Here the CDR3 DNA reads TGTGCCAGCAGCTTATCTCCGGGACAGGGCTATCAGCCCCAGCATTTT.

V gene TRBV5-1 combines with J gene TRBJ1-2, with D possibly matching TRBD1 (6 bases). With 0 bases removed from V and 6 bases from J, the gap between germline ends came to 15 bases. Germline CDR1 is SGHRS and CDR2 is YFSETQ. The CDR3 sequence is 15 residues long. The CDR3 nucleotides are TGCGCCAGCAGCTTGGGCGGACAGTTGTCCGATGGCTACACCTTC. Translation gives CASSLGGQLSDGYTF. The full variable domain, rest sourced from reference TRBV5-1 and TRBJ1-2, is KAGVTQTPRYLIKTRGQQVTLSCSPISGHRSVSWYQQTPGQGLQFLFEYFSETQRNKGNFPGRFSGRQFSNSRSEMNVSTLELGDSALYLCASSLGGQLSDGYTFGSGTRLTVV.

The chain links TRBV7-9 to TRBJ1-3, with D possibly matching TRBD1 (6 bases). CDR3 length: 16 residues. Germline loops: CDR1 SEHNR, CDR2 FQNEAQ (reference sequence). V was shortened by 0 bases and J by 1 base, with 10 bases between the two germline ends. CDR3 region: CASSLAKRGSGNTIYF. DNA of the CDR3: TGTGCCAGCAGCTTAGCCAAAAGGGGGTCTGGAAACACCATATATTTT. The complete variable domain, with remaining parts taken from reference TRBV7-9 and TRBJ1-3, reads DTGVSQNPRHKITKRGQNVTFRCDPISEHNRLYWYRQTLGQGPEFLTYFQNEAQLEKSRLLSDRFSAERPKGSFSTLEIQRTEQGDSAMYLCASSLAKRGSGNTIYFGEGSWLTVV.

The chain combines TRBV24-1 with TRBJ1-5; 9 nucleotides align to TRBD1. The CDR3 contains 14 residues. J lost 6 bases, V lost 2 bases, and 1 base had no gene match. CDR1 is KGHDR, CDR2 SFDVKD, per germline. The CDR3 region is CATSDWTGVQPQHF. The CDR3 region has the DNA TGTGCCACCAGTGATTGGACAGGGGTTCAGCCCCAGCATTTT.

This clone was observed once. The chain employs TRBV7-9 and TRBJ1-1; tentative D call: TRBD1 (5 bases). The CDR3 spans 13 residues. CDR1 is SEHNR, CDR2 FQNEAQ, per germline (reference sequence). V lost 1 base and J 13 bases, leaving 16 bases between the germline ends. This CDR3 is CASSLGFPGKDFF. The CDR3 DNA follows: TGTGCCAGCAGCTTAGGGTTTCCAGGGAAGGATTTCTTT.

The rearrangement joins TRBV9 to TRBJ1-1; no definite D call. In germline, CDR1 is SGDLS, CDR2 YYNGEE. This CDR3 has 12 amino acids. Trimming took off 3 bases at V and 2 bases at J, with 5 bases between the two ends. For the CDR3, the DNA is TGTGCCAGCAGCGACCTAAACACTGAAGCTTTCTTT. Translated, it gives CASSDLNTEAFF.

V is TRBV28 and J is TRBJ1-2, with 9 positions matching TRBD1. V was pared by 10 bases and J by 2 bases, with 5 bases of the junction left unmatched. The CDR3 sequence is 13 residues long. Germline V gives CDR1 MDHEN, CDR2 SYDVKM. CDR3 nucleotide sequence: TGTGCCACCTTGACAGGGGGGAACTATGGCTACACCTTC. Protein product: CATLTGGNYGYTF.

The chain employs TRBV12-3 or TRBV12-4 and TRBJ1-2; no definite D call. This CDR3 has 13 residues. V gave up 6 bases and J gave up 8 bases, with 16 bases separating them. In nucleotides, the CDR3 is TGTGCCAGCAGCCGGCGAGTAGCTGAAGGCTACACCTTC. Translated, it gives CASSRRVAEGYTF.

V usage is TRBV2 and J usage is TRBJ2-6; maybe TRBD1 (6 bases). The germline gives CDR1 SNHLY, CDR2 FYNNEI. The CDR3 is made up of 17 amino acids. The ends were cut back, 4 bases at V and 4 bases at J, with 17 bases in the middle. The DNA of the CDR3 is TGTGCCAGCAGTGTGGGTTTAGGGGGTGCCGGGGCCAACGTCCTGACTTTC. Its protein is CASSVGLGGAGANVLTF.

The table lists this clone with a count of one. J is TRBJ2-2 and V is TRBV5-1, with 7 bases aligning to TRBD1. The V segment lost 4 bases and the J segment 7 bases; nucleotides outside the gene matches: 13. Looked up from germline, CDR1 is SGHRS and CDR2 is YFSETQ. The CDR3 has 16 amino acids. The CDR3 protein is CASSNGQEATIGELFF. In nucleotides, the CDR3 is TGCGCCAGCAGCAACGGACAGGAAGCTACCATCGGGGAGCTGTTTTTT.

The rearrangement uses TRBV5-1 and TRBJ1-5; a weak D match, TRBD1 (5 bases). CDR3 length: 14 residues. Between the trimmed V and J ends, which lost 5 bases and 4 bases, there was a span of 13 bases. Germline CDR1 and CDR2: SGHRS and YFSETQ. CDR3 in DNA: TGCGCCAGCAGATACGACGACAGTAATCAGCCCCAGCATTTT. It codes for CASRYDDSNQPQHF.

This chain joins TRBV30 and TRBJ2-7; D is possibly TRBD1 (6 bases). Trimming took off 3 bases at V and 0 bases at J, with 18 bases between the two ends. CDR3 size: 16 residues. Germline values: CDR1 GTSNPN, CDR2 SVGIG (reference sequence). This CDR3 is CAWRRTGHKPSYEQYF. CDR3 nucleotide sequence: TGTGCCTGGAGGCGTACAGGGCACAAACCCTCCTACGAGCAGTACTTC.

The V and J genes are TRBV6-2 or TRBV6-3 and TRBJ2-1; 8 nucleotides match TRBD1. This CDR3 spans 16 amino acids. Germline V gene data show CDR1 as MNHEY and CDR2 as SVGEGT. J lost 9 bases, V lost 6 bases, and 16 bases had no gene match. CDR3 sequence (DNA): TGTGCCAGCAGCCCTTCCCTTGGCAGGGGGCTAGGTGAGCAGTTCTTC. Translation: CASSPSLGRGLGEQFF.

CDR3: CASSSTSGGEQFF. The CDR3 coding sequence is TGTGCCAGCAGCTCCACTAGCGGGGGTGAGCAGTTCTTC. V usage is TRBV5-5 and J usage is TRBJ2-1; TRBD2 matches 11 bases. The CDR3 spans 13 residues. The J segment lost 9 bases and the V segment lost 3 bases, leaving 2 bases of the junction unmatched. CDR1 and CDR2 (germline): SGHKS, YYEKEE (reference sequence). Combining the CDR3 with reference TRBV5-5 and TRBJ2-1 gives the whole variable domain DAGVTQSPTHLIKTRGQQVTLRCSPISGHKSVSWYQQVLGQGPQFIFQYYEKEERGRGNFPDRFSARQFPNYSSELNVNALLLGDSALYLCASSSTSGGEQFFGPGTRLTVL.

This chain links TRBV12-5 with TRBJ1-1; 8 positions match TRBD1. From germline, CDR1 is LGHNT and CDR2 FRNRAP. V lost 3 bases and J lost 4; bases outside the gene matches: 7. The CDR3 totals 15 residues. The CDR3: CASGLRDRWTTEAFF. DNA for the CDR3: TGTGCTAGTGGTTTACGGGACAGGTGGACCACTGAAGCTTTCTTT.